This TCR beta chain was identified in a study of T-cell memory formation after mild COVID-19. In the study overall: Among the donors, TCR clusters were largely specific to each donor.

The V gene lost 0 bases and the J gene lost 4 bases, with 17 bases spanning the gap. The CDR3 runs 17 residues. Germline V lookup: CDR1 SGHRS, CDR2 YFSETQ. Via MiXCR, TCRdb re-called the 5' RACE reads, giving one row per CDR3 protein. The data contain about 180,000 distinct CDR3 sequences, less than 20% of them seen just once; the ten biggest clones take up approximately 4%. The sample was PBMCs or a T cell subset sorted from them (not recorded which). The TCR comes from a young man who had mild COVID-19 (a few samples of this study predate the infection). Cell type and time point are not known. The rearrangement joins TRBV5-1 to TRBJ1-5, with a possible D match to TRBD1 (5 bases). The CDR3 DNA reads TGCGCCAGCAGCTTGGAGCCCGGACACGCTGGGAATCAGCCCCAGCATTTT. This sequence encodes CASSLEPGHAGNQPQHF.